These T cell receptor beta chains were read from a single sample in a study of patients and donors after allogeneic stem cell transplantation. TCRdb analysed the RT-PCR reads with MiXCR anew, one entry per CDR3 protein. The sample has 900,000 to 1,000,000 distinct CDR3 sequences, about a sixth seen once; the top ten hold around 5.5%. The specimen sequenced was blood, either unsorted or a sorted T cell fraction (not recorded which). These receptors all come from a human donor who was either an allogeneic HSCT recipient or a stem cell or donor lymphocyte infusion donor (not recorded which). It is not recorded whose cells these are; they may come from a transplant donor. Each CDR3 is given without its conserved first and last residue. The order of the fields is V gene, J gene, CDR3 protein.

>TRBV12-3/TRBV12-4|TRBJ2-1
ASSGRDNEQF
>TRBV20-1|TRBJ1-1
SARDAGPNTEAF
>TRBV24-1|TRBJ2-3
ATSPTSGGVDTQY
>TRBV20-1|TRBJ2-5
SAMGAGGQETQY
>TRBV29-1|TRBJ2-7
SVPGQGAREQY
>TRBV5-1|TRBJ2-3
ASSLPGGNTDTQY
>TRBV20-1|TRBJ2-1
SASGLVSPAEQF
>TRBV15|TRBJ1-1
ATSPIRTGPNTEAF
>TRBV10-3|TRBJ1-6
AISESPGTNSPLH
>TRBV4-2|TRBJ1-1
ATTTTVENTEAF
>TRBV12-3/TRBV12-4|TRBJ1-2
ASSLAGLDGYT
>TRBV6-4|TRBJ2-1
ASSREHSHEQF
>TRBV2|TRBJ1-1
ASSTQGTLNTEAF
>TRBV12-3/TRBV12-4|TRBJ1-1
ASSSRVYTEAF